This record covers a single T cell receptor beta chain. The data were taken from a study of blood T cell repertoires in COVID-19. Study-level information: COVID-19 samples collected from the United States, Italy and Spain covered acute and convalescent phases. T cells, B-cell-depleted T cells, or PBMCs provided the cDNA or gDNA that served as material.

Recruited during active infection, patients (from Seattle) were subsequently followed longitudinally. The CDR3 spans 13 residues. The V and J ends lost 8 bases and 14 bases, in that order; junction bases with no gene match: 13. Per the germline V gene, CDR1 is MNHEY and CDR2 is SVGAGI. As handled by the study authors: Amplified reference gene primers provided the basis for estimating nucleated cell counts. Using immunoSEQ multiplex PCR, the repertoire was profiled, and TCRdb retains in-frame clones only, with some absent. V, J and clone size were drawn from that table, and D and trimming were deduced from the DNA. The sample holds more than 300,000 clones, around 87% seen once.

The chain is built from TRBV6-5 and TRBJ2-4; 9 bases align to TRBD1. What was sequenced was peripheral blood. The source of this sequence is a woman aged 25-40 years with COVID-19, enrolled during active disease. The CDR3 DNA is TGTGCCAGCCCGGTCCCCGGGACAGGGAGAAAGTACTTC. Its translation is CASPVPGTGRKYF.